The entry below gives a single T cell receptor (beta chain) sequence along with its context. Its target is unknown. Produced via immunoSEQ multiplex PCR; TCRdb's table is partial and in-frame only. The sample shows tens of thousands of clones, around two thirds of them seen only once. This sample is part of a study of vaccination effects on CD4 cells after COVID-19. Study outcomes and limitations: Early post-infection timepoints were absent, and convalescent patients were few. Clones induced by infection and by vaccine showed marked clonal contraction late after vaccination.

The V gene end was trimmed by 6 bases and the J gene end by 6 bases; junction bases not matched to a gene: 4. The CDR3 contains 13 residues. Germline lookup yields CDR1 SSHAT and CDR2 FNYEAQ (reference sequence). Antigen-specific CD4+ T cells were expanded (with viral peptide pools) by the ViraFEST assay ahead of sequencing. CD4+ T cell isolation took place after nine to eleven days of culture. Everyone in the study got two shots of either the BNT162b2 or mRNA-1273 vaccine. Among the vaccine recipients, none had a prior SARS-CoV-2 infection, and nucleocapsid antibodies were negative. This clonotype was sampled from a human donor who received a COVID-19 vaccine. The rearrangement joins TRBV7-7 to TRBJ2-1; the match to TRBD1 covers 8 bases. The sequencing here drew on CD4+ T cells from PBMCs cultured with HCoV-229E spike peptides, taken after COVID-19 vaccination. CDR3: CASSTGQGNEQFF. The CDR3 DNA follows: TGTGCCAGCAGTACCGGACAGGGCAATGAGCAGTTCTTC. The full variable domain, in which reference TRBV7-7 and TRBJ2-1 provide the parts outside the CDR3, is GAGVSQSPRYKVTKRGQDVTLRCDPISSHATLYWYQQALGQGPEFLTYFNYEAQPDKSGLPSDRFSAERPEGSISTLTIQRTEQRDSAMYRCASSTGQGNEQFFGPGTRLTVL.